The next 10 T cell receptor beta chains were all read from a single sample in a study of pediatric ulcerative colitis. The rectum was sampled with one to two pinch biopsies at colonoscopy. Profiling relied on immunoSEQ multiplex PCR, and the TCRdb table lists in-frame clones only, not all of them. The sample has approximately 37,000 clones; 60% to 75% are singletons. Sample: gut tissue. All receptors come from a boy between 5 and 17 years old with severe ulcerative colitis.

Concerning this clone itself: The conserved phenylalanine or tryptophan normally closing the CDR3 is absent here, so this likely arose from a read error. The V and J genes are TRBV6-6 and TRBJ1-6; D uncertain. V lost 3 bases and J lost 0, with 6 bases in between. There are 15 residues in the CDR3. Per germline, CDR1 MNHNY and CDR2 SVGAGI (reference sequence). CDR3 sequence (DNA): TGTGCCAGCAGTTATGGCCGCTCCTATAATTCACCCCTCCACCTT. This gives the protein CASSYGRSYNSPLHL.

The chain uses TRBV6-5 and TRBJ1-2, with D unresolved. The V and J ends lost 5 bases and 5 bases respectively, with 12 bases between them. The germline V gene encodes CDR1 MNHEY and CDR2 SVGAGI. There are 13 residues in the CDR3. CDR3 amino acids: CASSALTEYGYTF. CDR3 nucleotide sequence: TGTGCCAGCAGTGCTCTGACGGAGTATGGCTACACCTTC.

In this sample, this clone turned up once. The rearrangement uses TRBV2 and TRBJ2-5; no definite D call. Trimming stripped 2 bases from V and 5 bases from J, with 3 bases between. The CDR3 extends over 11 amino acids. Germline lookup yields CDR1 SNHLY and CDR2 FYNNEI. The CDR3 protein is CASSERETQYF. The CDR3 DNA reads as TGTGCCAGCAGTGAAAGGGAGACCCAGTACTTC.

A single count supports this clone. The chain has TRBV30 and TRBJ2-1; the D is unclear. The CDR3 is made up of 13 amino acids. Germline lookup yields CDR1 GTSNPN and CDR2 SVGIG (reference sequence). The V gene lost 8 bases and the J gene lost 0 bases, with 11 bases spanning the gap. The CDR3 nucleotides read TGTGCCGCGATTTTGAGCTCCTACAATGAGCAGTTCTTC. This encodes CAAILSSYNEQFF.

This sequence joins TRBV7-9 and TRBJ2-5; D is uncertain. Per the germline V gene, CDR1 is SEHNR and CDR2 is FQNEAQ (reference sequence). The CDR3 runs 12 residues. V was shortened by 2 bases and J by 9 bases, with 10 bases between the two germline ends. The CDR3 DNA reads as TGTGCCAGCAGCTTACTTGTTGTCGCCCAGTACTTC. Translated: CASSLLVVAQYF.

This clone appeared a single time. This chain's CDR3 is CASWDWTAGGAGYTF. CDR3 DNA: TGTGCCAGCTGGGATTGGACTGCAGGGGGCGCGGGCTACACCTTC. The chain carries TRBV6-1 and TRBJ1-2, with 8 bases that match TRBD1. Trimming removed 8 bases from V and 8 bases from J; junction bases left unmatched: 16. The CDR3 loop spans 15 amino acids. Per germline, CDR1 MNHNS and CDR2 SASEGT.

The V call is TRBV10-2, the J call TRBJ2-2, with 9 bases identical to TRBD1. The J segment lost 1 base and the V segment lost 6 bases, leaving 0 bases of the junction unmatched. This CDR3 comprises 14 residues. Germline-derived CDR1 and CDR2 are WSHSY and SAAADI. The CDR3 DNA follows: TGCGCCAGCAGGGGACAGGGGAACACCGGGGAGCTGTTTTTT. The encoded protein is CASRGQGNTGELFF.

This chain links TRBV5-8 with TRBJ2-5; 8 bases are shared with TRBD1. Germline CDR1 reads SGHTS; CDR2 reads YDEGEE. V lost 3 bases to trimming and J lost 1 base; unmatched junction nucleotides: 5. The CDR3 is 15 amino acids. CDR3 in amino acids: CASSSRQGSQETQYF. The CDR3, as DNA: TGTGCCAGCAGCTCACGACAGGGGAGCCAAGAGACCCAGTACTTC.

This rearrangement joins TRBV6-4 to TRBJ2-3; 14 bases are a match to TRBD2. The CDR3 extends over 16 amino acids. V was clipped by 4 bases and J by 1 base; unmatched bases: 1. Germline CDR1 reads MRHNA; CDR2 reads SNTAGT. The CDR3 here is CASSGLAGGGTDTQYF. The CDR3, as DNA: TGTGCCAGCAGTGGACTAGCGGGGGGGGGCACAGATACGCAGTATTTT.

V usage is TRBV27 and J usage is TRBJ2-7; D call uncertain. CDR3 size: 13 residues. Trimming removed 9 bases from V and 2 bases from J, with 14 bases in between. Germline CDR1 MNHEY, CDR2 SMNVEV (reference sequence). The CDR3 loop reads CASSLDAAYEQYF. CDR3 coding DNA: TGTGCCAGTTCCTTGGACGCAGCCTACGAGCAGTACTTC.